A selection of T cell receptor beta chains follows, all from one sample in a study of vaccination effects on CD4 cells after COVID-19. No antigen has been identified for these receptors. Sequencing used immunoSEQ multiplex PCR; TCRdb keeps in-frame clones, though not all of them. The sample lists under 40,000 clones, approximately 84% occurring once. The input for sequencing was CD4+ T cells from PBMCs cultured with HCoV-NL63 spike peptides, taken after COVID-19 vaccination. Receptor source: a human donor who received a COVID-19 vaccine. Some clones in this sample may be carry-over from other donors' samples. Both conserved end residues are part of each CDR3. D genes are given only for firm matches. Part of the rows lack a size; the others show once, few, many or a class for expanded clones.

J,size,D,V,DNA,CDR3
TRBJ2-6,once,-,TRBV12-3/TRBV12-4,TGTGCCAGCAGGGGGATAGGGGCCAACGTCCTGACTTTC,CASRGIGANVLTF
TRBJ2-2,few,TRBD1,TRBV19,TGTGCCAGTAGTAGGGGACAGGGGAACACCGGGGAGCTGTTTTTT,CASSRGQGNTGELFF
TRBJ1-2,once,TRBD1,TRBV25-1,TGTGCCAGCAGTGAATCCGGGGACAGGGCCTATGGCTACACCTTC,CASSESGDRAYGYTF
TRBJ1-1,-,TRBD1,TRBV5-1,TGCGCCAGCAGCCCGGACAGGGTAATAACCACTGAAGCTTTCTTT,CASSPDRVITTEAFF
TRBJ2-4,-,TRBD2,TRBV19,TGTGCCAGTAGTTTGACTAGCGGGGGCCCTAGCGGGGCCAAAAACATTCAGTACTTC,CASSLTSGGPSGAKNIQYF
TRBJ2-1,-,-,TRBV24-1,TGTGCCACCAGTGATACAGGGTCTTCCTACAATGAGCAGTTCTTC,CATSDTGSSYNEQFF
TRBJ1-1,-,-,TRBV5-1,TGCGCCAGCAGCTTAGGGAGGAACACTGAAGCTTTCTTT,CASSLGRNTEAFF
TRBJ2-2,-,TRBD1,TRBV29-1,TGCAGCGCCGGACAGGGGTTAGCCGGGGAGCTGTTTTTT,CSAGQGLAGELFF
TRBJ1-1,-,-,TRBV5-1,TGCGCCAGCAGCCCCCGGGGAGGGGACCCTGAAGCTTTCTTT,CASSPRGGDPEAFF
TRBJ2-1,-,TRBD1,TRBV7-2,TGTGCCAGCAGCTTAGCCCGGGACAGAAAACAGTTCTTC,CASSLARDRKQFF
TRBJ2-3,few,-,TRBV3-1/TRBV3-2,TGTGCCAGCAGCCAAACCCATACGCAGTATTTT,CASSQTHTQYF
TRBJ1-1,-,TRBD1,TRBV7-9,TGTGCCAGCAGCTTGTCAACAGGGGGTGACACTGAAGCTTTCTTT,CASSLSTGGDTEAFF
TRBJ2-2,-,-,TRBV18,TGTGCCAGCTCACCACCGATACGGGTTGATTACGGGACCGGGGAGCTGTTTTTT,CASSPPIRVDYGTGELFF
TRBJ1-4,-,-,TRBV30,TGTGCCTGGAGGCAAACTAATGAAAAACTGTTTTTT,CAWRQTNEKLFF
TRBJ2-2,-,TRBD1,TRBV7-9,TGTGCCAGCAGCTTACGGACAGGGGAGGGGGAGCTGTTTTTT,CASSLRTGEGELFF
TRBJ2-7,-,TRBD1,TRBV11-3,TGTGCCAGCAGCCGCACCGGGACAGGGAACTACGAGCAGTACTTC,CASSRTGTGNYEQYF
TRBJ2-1,-,-,TRBV6-5,TGTGCCAGCAGTTACGTGCCCTCCAATGTGCAGTTCTTC,CASSYVPSNVQFF
TRBJ2-1,-,TRBD1,TRBV19,TGTGCCAGTAGTCCGGACAGGGGGCAATGGAATGAGCAGTTCTTC,CASSPDRGQWNEQFF
TRBJ1-2,-,-,TRBV19,TGTGCCAGTATGAAGGTCCCCTATGGCTACACCTTC,CASMKVPYGYTF
TRBJ1-1,-,TRBD1,TRBV20-1,TGCAGAAGACAGGGGGACACTGAAGCTTTCTTT,CRRQGDTEAFF
TRBJ1-1,-,-,TRBV7-2,TGTGCCAGCAGCTTTGGGCAGGCCAACACTGAAGCTTTCTTT,CASSFGQANTEAFF
TRBJ1-1,-,-,TRBV28,TGTGCCGGCTCCAAGGGAGGGTCGAGCACTGAAGCTTTCTTT,CAGSKGGSSTEAFF
TRBJ1-3,-,-,TRBV5-1,TGCGCCAGCAGCCTGCTTAACGGATGGGGAAACACCATATATTTT,CASSLLNGWGNTIYF
TRBJ1-3,-,TRBD1,TRBV18,TGTGCCAGCTCGCCCAAAACAGGGGGCTCTGGAAACACCATATATTTT,CASSPKTGGSGNTIYF
TRBJ1-1,few,-,TRBV3-1/TRBV3-2,TGTGCCAGCAGCCAGGACAGACGGAACACTGAAGCTTTCTTT,CASSQDRRNTEAFF
TRBJ1-1,-,TRBD1,TRBV10-3,TGTGCCATCAGTGAGAACAGGGGGACTGAAGCTTTCTTT,CAISENRGTEAFF
TRBJ1-4,once,TRBD1,TRBV30,TGTGCCTGGAGTGTAATGGACAGGGGGTCCGAAAAACTGTTTTTT,CAWSVMDRGSEKLFF
TRBJ1-6,-,-,TRBV7-2,TGTGCCAGCAGCTTAGGACATTATAATTCACCCCTCCACTTT,CASSLGHYNSPLHF
TRBJ1-4,-,-,TRBV5-1,TGCGCCAGCAGCTTGGGTCAGGACGCCGAACTGTTTTTT,CASSLGQDAELFF
TRBJ2-4,-,TRBD1,TRBV6-5,TGTGCCAGCAGTAGCGCGTCGGGACAGAAAAACATTCAGTACTTC,CASSSASGQKNIQYF
TRBJ1-5,-,-,TRBV11-1,TGTGCCAGCAGCTTAGCAGGAGATCAGCCCCAGCATTTT,CASSLAGDQPQHF
TRBJ2-5,-,-,TRBV3-1/TRBV3-2,TGTGCCAGCAGCCTCTCCGCCGGGACCCAAGAGACCCAGTACTTC,CASSLSAGTQETQYF
TRBJ2-1,-,-,TRBV29-1,TGCAGCGTTATCAACCGGGACTCCTACAATGAGCAGTTCTTC,CSVINRDSYNEQFF
TRBJ1-1,few,-,TRBV3-1/TRBV3-2,TGTGCCAGCAGCTTTGAAGGGCTGGGCACTGAAGCTTTCTTT,CASSFEGLGTEAFF
TRBJ2-2,-,-,TRBV2,TGTGCCAGCAGCCGCCAGGCGATCGGCACCGGGGAGCTGTTTTTT,CASSRQAIGTGELFF
TRBJ1-2,-,-,TRBV4-3,TGCGCCAGCAGCCAAGGGGAGGGGCTCAACTATGGCTACACCTTC,CASSQGEGLNYGYTF
TRBJ2-5,once,TRBD2,TRBV18,TGTGCCAGCTCACAACTAGCGGTACAAGAGACCCAGTACTTC,CASSQLAVQETQYF
TRBJ2-1,-,-,TRBV29-1,TGCAGCGTTGAGGAGTTAAAGCCCTACAATGAGCAGTTCTTC,CSVEELKPYNEQFF
TRBJ2-3,-,-,TRBV19,TGTGCCAGTAGTATAGCGTTTCTAGCCACGCAGTATTTT,CASSIAFLATQYF
TRBJ1-6,few,-,TRBV27,TGTGCCAGCAGAAATGGTCAGGCAAATTCACCCCTCCACTTT,CASRNGQANSPLHF
TRBJ2-3,-,TRBD2,TRBV5-1,TGCGCCAGCAGCTCGCGGGGGGACACAGATACGCAGTATTTT,CASSSRGDTDTQYF
TRBJ2-5,-,-,TRBV29-1,TGCAGCGTCGCTCCGAGTCAAGAGACCCAGTACTTC,CSVAPSQETQYF
TRBJ2-3,-,-,TRBV12-3/TRBV12-4,TGTGCCAGCAGTTTAGGCCCTCGGGTGGCTTTT,CASSLGPRVAF
TRBJ1-5,-,TRBD1,TRBV12-3/TRBV12-4,TGTGCCACCCGACAGGGTCGGAATCAGCCCCAGCATTTT,CATRQGRNQPQHF
TRBJ1-6,-,-,TRBV7-9,TGTGCCAGCTTAGCCCCAACTGGACCGACGGATTCACCCCTCCACTTT,CASLAPTGPTDSPLHF
TRBJ1-3,few,TRBD1,TRBV5-1,TGCGCCAGCAGCTTGGCGACAGGGGCTGGAAACACCATATATTTT,CASSLATGAGNTIYF
TRBJ2-1,-,-,TRBV5-1,TGCGCCAGCAGCTTGGAAAGCTACAATGAGCAGTTCTTC,CASSLESYNEQFF
TRBJ1-3,-,-,TRBV18,TGTGCCAGCTCGTCCGATGGAAACACCATATATTTT,CASSSDGNTIYF
TRBJ1-6,few,TRBD1,TRBV4-1,TGCGCCAGCAGCCAGGCCGGGACAGGATCCTATAATTCACCCCTCCACTTT,CASSQAGTGSYNSPLHF
TRBJ2-1,-,-,TRBV5-1,TGCGCCAGCAGCCCGACTACTAACAATGAGCAGTTCTTC,CASSPTTNNEQFF
TRBJ1-4,-,-,TRBV28,TGTGCCAGCAGTTTTTATGGCGGTGAAAAACTGTTTTTT,CASSFYGGEKLFF
TRBJ2-7,-,TRBD1,TRBV20-1,TGCAGTGCTAGTGGGGGTGGGACAGGAGAATACGAGCAGTACTTC,CSASGGGTGEYEQYF
TRBJ2-3,once,TRBD2,TRBV5-1,TGCGCCAGCAGCTTGCGTGCTAGCGGGGGCGATACGCAGTATTTT,CASSLRASGGDTQYF
TRBJ1-5,-,-,TRBV28,TGTGCCAGCAGCCTCCGGACAGCAGGCAATCAGCCCCAGCATTTT,CASSLRTAGNQPQHF
TRBJ1-3,-,-,TRBV7-8,TGTGCCAGCAGCTTAGTTGCCAGGGGCACCTGGAACACCATATATTTT,CASSLVARGTWNTIYF